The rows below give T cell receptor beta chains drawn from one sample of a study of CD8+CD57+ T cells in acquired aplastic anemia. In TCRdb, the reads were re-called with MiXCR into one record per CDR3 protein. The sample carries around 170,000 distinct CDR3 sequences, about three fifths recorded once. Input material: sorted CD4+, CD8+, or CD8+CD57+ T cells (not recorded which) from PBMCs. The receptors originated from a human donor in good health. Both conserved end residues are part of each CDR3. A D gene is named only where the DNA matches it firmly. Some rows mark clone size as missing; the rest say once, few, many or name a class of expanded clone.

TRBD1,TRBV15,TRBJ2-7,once,CATSRGGQGNEQYF,TGTGCCACCAGCAGAGGGGGACAGGGGAACGAGCAGTACTTC
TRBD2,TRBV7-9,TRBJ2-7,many,CASSTSGRASAPYEQYF,TGTGCCAGCAGCACCAGCGGGAGGGCTTCGGCACCCTACGAGCAGTACTTC
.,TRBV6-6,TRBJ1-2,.,CASSYSYRDGYTF,TGTGCCAGCAGTTACTCATACAGGGATGGCTACACCTTC
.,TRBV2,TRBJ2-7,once,CASSEANRAYEQYF,TGTGCCAGCAGTGAAGCGAACAGAGCCTACGAGCAGTACTTC
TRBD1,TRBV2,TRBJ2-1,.,CASGTGGSYNEQFF,TGTGCCAGTGGGACAGGGGGCTCCTACAATGAGCAGTTCTTC
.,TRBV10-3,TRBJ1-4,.,CASSYPEATNEKLFF,TGTGCCAGCAGTTACCCGGAGGCAACTAATGAAAAACTGTTTTTT
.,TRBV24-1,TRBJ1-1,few,CATSDLVPERENTEAFF,TGTGCCACCAGTGATTTGGTCCCGGAGCGGGAAAACACTGAAGCTTTCTTT
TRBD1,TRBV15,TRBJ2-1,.,CATSRDRDRYNEQFF,TGTGCCACCAGCAGAGATAGGGACAGGTACAATGAGCAGTTCTTC
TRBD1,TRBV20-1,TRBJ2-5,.,CSARQGAEETQYF,TGCAGTGCAAGACAGGGGGCGGAAGAGACCCAGTACTTC
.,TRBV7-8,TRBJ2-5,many,CASSLAVVQETQYF,TGTGCCAGCAGCTTAGCGGTAGTCCAAGAGACCCAGTACTTC
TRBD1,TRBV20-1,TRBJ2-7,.,CSARRRRDRAYEQYF,TGCAGTGCTAGAAGGCGACGGGACAGAGCCTACGAGCAGTACTTC
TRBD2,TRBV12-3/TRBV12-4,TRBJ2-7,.,CASSLGSREAYEQYF,TGTGCCAGCAGTTTAGGGTCGCGGGAGGCATACGAGCAGTACTTC
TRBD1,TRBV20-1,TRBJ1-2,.,CSARGDRGNGYTF,TGCAGTGCTAGGGGGGACAGGGGAAATGGCTACACCTTC
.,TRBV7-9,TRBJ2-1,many,CASSLRDSNNEQFF,TGTGCCAGCAGCTTGCGGGACAGTAACAATGAGCAGTTCTTC
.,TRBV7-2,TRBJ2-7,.,CASGLEGRLGYEQYF,TGCGCCAGCGGCTTAGAGGGACGGCTTGGCTACGAGCAGTACTTC
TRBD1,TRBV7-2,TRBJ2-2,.,CASSPRTGVNTGELFF,TGTGCCAGCAGCCCAAGGACAGGGGTAAACACCGGGGAGCTGTTTTTT
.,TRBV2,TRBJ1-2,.,CASSQGPGTVHTF,TGTGCCAGCAGTCAAGGGCCAGGGACGGTCCACACCTTC
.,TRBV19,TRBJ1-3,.,CASSPVEWGPGNTIYF,TGTGCCAGTAGTCCTGTGGAGTGGGGGCCTGGAAACACCATATATTTT
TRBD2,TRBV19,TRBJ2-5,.,CASSIPGLAWETQYF,TGTGCCAGTAGTATACCGGGACTAGCGTGGGAGACCCAGTACTTC
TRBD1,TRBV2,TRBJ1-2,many,CASSGYLGQETFNYGYTF,TGTGCCAGCAGTGGATATCTGGGACAGGAAACATTTAACTATGGCTACACCTTC
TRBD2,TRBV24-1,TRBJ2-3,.,CATSALAGGLNTDTQYF,TGTGCCACCAGTGCTTTAGCGGGGGGGCTAAACACAGATACGCAGTATTTT
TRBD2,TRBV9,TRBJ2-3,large,CASSVGLAVQPADTQYF,TGTGCCAGCAGCGTAGGCCTAGCGGTCCAGCCCGCAGATACGCAGTATTTT
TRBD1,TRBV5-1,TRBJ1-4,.,CASSWGQGDEKLFF,TGCGCCAGCAGCTGGGGACAGGGGGATGAAAAACTGTTTTTT
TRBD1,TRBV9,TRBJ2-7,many,CASSSRGQEAYEQYF,TGTGCCAGCAGCTCGAGGGGACAGGAGGCGTACGAGCAGTACTTC
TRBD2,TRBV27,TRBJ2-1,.,CASSPPWTSGREEQFF,TGTGCCAGCAGTCCACCTTGGACTAGCGGGAGGGAAGAGCAGTTCTTC
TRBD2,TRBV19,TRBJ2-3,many,CASSWGLAGGPGGDTQYF,TGTGCCAGTAGTTGGGGCCTAGCGGGAGGGCCAGGAGGAGATACGCAGTATTTT
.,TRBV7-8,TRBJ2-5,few,CASSLVGGPGTQYF,TGTGCCAGCAGCTTAGTCGGGGGGCCAGGGACCCAGTACTTC
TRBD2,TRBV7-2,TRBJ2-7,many,CASSLLVPGTSGSEQYF,TGTGCCAGCAGCTTATTAGTGCCCGGGACTAGCGGGAGCGAGCAGTACTTC
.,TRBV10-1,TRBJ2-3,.,CSSSESTDTQYF,TGCTCCAGCAGTGAGTCAACAGATACGCAGTATTTT
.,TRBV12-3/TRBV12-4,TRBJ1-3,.,CASSLSGTSGNTIYF,TGTGCCAGCAGTTTATCTGGGACAAGTGGAAACACCATATATTTT
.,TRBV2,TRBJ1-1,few,CASSEGGWRTEAFF,TGTGCCAGCAGTGAGGGGGGGTGGAGAACTGAAGCTTTCTTT
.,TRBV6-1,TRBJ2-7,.,CASSQSTRVHEQYF,TGTGCCAGCAGCCAAAGCACCAGGGTCCACGAGCAGTACTTC
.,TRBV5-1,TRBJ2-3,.,CASSSGVTSTDTQYF,TGCGCCAGCAGCTCGGGGGTGACTAGCACAGATACGCAGTATTTT
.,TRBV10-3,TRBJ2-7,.,CAISSSSYEQYF,TGTGCCATCAGTTCCAGCTCCTACGAGCAGTACTTC
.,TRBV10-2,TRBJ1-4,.,CASSSIGEKLFF,TGTGCCAGCAGCTCAATAGGTGAAAAACTGTTTTTT
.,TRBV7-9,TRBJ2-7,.,CASTPGKNSYEQYF,TGTGCCAGCACCCCGGGGAAGAACTCCTACGAGCAGTACTTC
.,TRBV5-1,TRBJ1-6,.,CASSLDATSPLHF,TGCGCCAGCAGCTTGGATGCTACTTCACCCCTCCACTTT
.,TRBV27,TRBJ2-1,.,CASSTTKYSEQFF,TGTGCCAGCAGTACGACTAAGTACAGTGAGCAGTTCTTC
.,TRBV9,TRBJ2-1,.,CASSGTSSYNEQFF,TGTGCCAGCAGCGGGACCAGTTCCTACAATGAGCAGTTCTTC
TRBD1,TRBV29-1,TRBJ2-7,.,CSVGGTGGGEQYF,TGCAGCGTTGGCGGGACAGGGGGCGGCGAGCAGTACTTC
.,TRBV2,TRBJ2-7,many,CASSPGTESSYEQYF,TGTGCCAGCAGTCCCGGGACGGAAAGCTCCTACGAGCAGTACTTC
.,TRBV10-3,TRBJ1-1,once,CAARGLNTEAFF,TGTGCCGCACGGGGCCTGAACACTGAAGCTTTCTTT
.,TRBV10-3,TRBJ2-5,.,CAISESGWGETQYF,TGTGCCATCAGTGAGTCAGGGTGGGGAGAGACCCAGTACTTC
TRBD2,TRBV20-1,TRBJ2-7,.,CSARGRGGPYEQYF,TGCAGTGCTAGGGGGCGGGGGGGCCCCTACGAGCAGTACTTC